This TCR beta chain was recorded in a study of human T cells and chemical hapten exposure. Study at large: Patches that contained 0.01% DPC were applied to the upper back and read at 6 days.

From the RACE reads, TCRdb called clonotypes with MiXCR, one entry per CDR3 protein. The table has 150,000 to 200,000 distinct CDR3 sequences, around 23% seen once. This clonotype appeared many times. V was trimmed by 3 bases and J by 2 bases, leaving 4 bases between them. CDR1 is SGHRS, CDR2 YFSETQ, per germline. The CDR3 contains 12 residues. Time point in this sample: patch test 3, about 24 weeks after DPC sensitization. Stated treatment: therapeutic diphenylcyclopropenone sensitization with weekly scalp DPC. Alopecia patients, 18 to 70 years old and DPC-suitable, served as donors. The study extracted total RNA from unfractionated whole blood.

This sequence was found in a woman aged 35 to 49 with alopecia areata. Some clones in this sample may be carry-over from other donors' samples. V is TRBV5-1 and J is TRBJ2-3; no reliable D call. This sample comprised whole blood, obtained in connection with sensitization to the hapten diphenylcyclopropenone (DPC). For the CDR3, the DNA is TGCGCCAGCAGCTCATACACAGATACGCAGTATTTT. Its translation is CASSSYTDTQYF.